Reported below is one TCR beta chain. The sample comes from a study of neoadjuvant nivolumab and ipilimumab in lung cancer. The assay was immunoSEQ multiplex PCR, and TCRdb's table has in-frame clones only and misses some. This table holds 25,000 to 35,000 clones, more than 90% found once. Unmatched junction bases numbered 9, after V lost 1 base and J lost 4 bases. Germline V lookup: CDR1 SGHRS, CDR2 YFSETQ. The CDR3 is 18 amino acids. The specimen was peripheral blood, collected after neoadjuvant nivolumab, alone or with ipilimumab, at or shortly before surgery. The sequence was collected from an adult with non-small cell lung cancer. The J gene is TRBJ2-3, the V gene TRBV5-1; 13 bases are a match to TRBD2. The CDR3 nucleotides are TGCGCCAGCAGCTTGTCCACTAGCGGGAGGGCCTCGGCAGATACGCAGTATTTT. Translated, it gives CASSLSTSGRASADTQYF.